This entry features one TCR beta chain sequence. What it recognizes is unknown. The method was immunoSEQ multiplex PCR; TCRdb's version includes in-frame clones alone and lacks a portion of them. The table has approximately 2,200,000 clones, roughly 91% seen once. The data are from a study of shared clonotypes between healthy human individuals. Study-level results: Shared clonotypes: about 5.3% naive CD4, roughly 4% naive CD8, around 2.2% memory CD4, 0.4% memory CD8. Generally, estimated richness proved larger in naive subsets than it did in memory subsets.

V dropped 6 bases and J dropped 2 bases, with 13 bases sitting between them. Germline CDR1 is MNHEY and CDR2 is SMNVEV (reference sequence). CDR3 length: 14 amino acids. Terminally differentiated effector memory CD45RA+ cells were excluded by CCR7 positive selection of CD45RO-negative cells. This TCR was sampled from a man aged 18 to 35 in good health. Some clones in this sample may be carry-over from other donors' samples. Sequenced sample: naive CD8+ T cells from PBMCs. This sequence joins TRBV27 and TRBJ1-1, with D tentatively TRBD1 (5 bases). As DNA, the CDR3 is TGTGCCAGCAGACTCTGGGACGGAAACACTGAAGCTTTCTTT. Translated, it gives CASRLWDGNTEAFF.